Below are 20 T cell receptor beta chains sequenced from a single sample in a study of T-cell memory formation after mild COVID-19. TCRdb passed the 5' RACE reads through MiXCR, listing each CDR3 protein once. The table records hundreds of thousands of distinct CDR3 sequences, less than 20% of them present only once. The sample comprised PBMCs or a T cell subset sorted from them (not recorded which). Source of these receptors: a man younger than 35 who had mild COVID-19 (a few samples of this study predate the infection). Cell type and time point are not known.

This sequence joins TRBV5-1 and TRBJ1-2; D not resolved. V was cut by 4 bases and J by 3 bases, with 19 bases left in between. Germline CDR1 is SGHRS and CDR2 is YFSETQ. The CDR3 sequence is 16 residues long. CDR3 DNA: TGCGCCAGCAGCCCTGGGTCCGCCCTCCTCCACTATGGCTACACCTTC. Its translation: CASSPGSALLHYGYTF.

V usage is TRBV5-1 and J usage is TRBJ1-6, with no clear D. This CDR3 is built from 12 residues. Between the trimmed V and J ends, which lost 4 bases and 9 bases, there was a span of 8 bases. CDR1 and CDR2 (germline): SGHRS, YFSETQ. CDR3: CASSLPSSPLHF. The CDR3 bases are TGCGCCAGCAGCCTTCCAAGTTCACCCCTCCACTTT.

This clonotype has just one count. The CDR3 spells CASSQDQQSPLHF. As DNA, the CDR3 is TGCGCCAGCAGCCAAGATCAACAGTCACCCCTCCACTTT. The chain carries TRBV4-3 and TRBJ1-6; D is ambiguous. The V end was cut by 0 bases, the J end by 10 bases, with 7 bases between. The CDR3 has 13 amino acids. The V gene's germline CDR1 is LGHNA and CDR2 YSLEER.

The rearrangement links TRBV7-9 to TRBJ1-1; 7 positions agree with TRBD1. The CDR3 is 16 amino acids. Germline CDR1 reads SEHNR; CDR2 reads FQNEAQ (reference sequence). V lost 5 bases to trimming and J lost 0 bases; unmatched junction nucleotides: 9. CDR3 region: CASSIRQGPMNTEAFF. The DNA for the CDR3 is TGTGCCAGCAGCATCAGACAGGGACCCATGAACACTGAAGCTTTCTTT.

This clonotype was counted once. J is TRBJ2-4 and V is TRBV20-1; 10 bases are a match to TRBD2. The J segment lost 9 bases and the V segment lost 5 bases, leaving 10 bases of the junction unmatched. Germline V lookup: CDR1 DFQATT, CDR2 SNEGSKA (reference sequence). This CDR3 is built from 14 residues. This CDR3 is CSAHSGGPQGIQYF. In DNA, the CDR3 is TGCAGTGCTCATAGCGGGGGGCCCCAAGGCATTCAGTACTTC.

This clonotype was recorded many times. The CDR3 coding sequence is TGTGCCAGCAGCTTTTATAGCGGCTACGAGCAGTACGTC. It yields the protein CASSFYSGYEQYV. The chain employs TRBV5-6 and TRBJ2-7; D might be TRBD2 (6 bases). The CDR3 totals 13 residues. Germline CDR1 reads SGHDT; CDR2 reads YYEEEE. Trimming left V 2 bases short and J 3 bases short, with 9 bases between.

This clonotype was seen only a few times. The chain combines TRBV4-3 with TRBJ1-2, with TRBD1 identical over 9 bases. Germline V CDR1 and CDR2: LGHNA, YSLEER. V shed 6 bases and J 6 bases; nucleotides not matched to a gene: 11. The CDR3 covers 15 residues. As DNA, the CDR3 is TGCGCCAGCAGTAACCGGGACAGGGTGTGGCATGGCTACACCTTC. It is translated as CASSNRDRVWHGYTF.

The V call is TRBV2, the J call TRBJ2-3; 7 positions match TRBD2. CDR1 is SNHLY and CDR2 is FYNNEI in the germline V gene. This CDR3 spans 15 amino acids. Trimming cost V 4 bases and J 2 bases; bases outside gene matches: 6. CDR3 sequence reads: CASSGGSGVTDTQYF. CDR3 nucleotides: TGTGCCAGCAGTGGAGGGAGCGGGGTCACAGATACGCAGTATTTT.

The chain joins TRBV15 to TRBJ2-2; D is perhaps TRBD1 (6 bases). Trimming shortened V by 1 base and J by 5 bases, and 8 bases separated the two germline ends. Germline assignment: CDR1 LNHNV and CDR2 YYDKDF (reference sequence). This CDR3 has 14 residues. The DNA of the CDR3 is TGTGCCACCAGCAGAGGTCAGGGGACCGGGGAGCTGTTTTTT. The encoded protein is CATSRGQGTGELFF.

The chain links TRBV21-1 to TRBJ1-5; no check of the table's D call, TRBD1, against the DNA was made. TRBV21-1 represents a pseudogene. CDR3 length: 15 amino acids. CDR3 loop: CASSSDRNSNQPQHF. The CDR3 DNA reads as TGTGCCAGCAGCTCGGACAGGAATAGCAATCAGCCCCAGCATTTT.

The chain is built from TRBV23-1 and TRBJ2-1, with TRBD2 matching 12 bases. TRBV23-1 is recorded as an ORF, its role being uncertain. V trimming: 3 bases; J trimming: 7 bases; junction bases outside the gene matches: 7. This CDR3 has 16 amino acids. This chain's CDR3 is CASSQSSGGAGNEQFF. In DNA form, the CDR3 reads TGCGCCAGCAGTCAGTCTAGCGGGGGGGCTGGAAATGAGCAGTTCTTC.

The chain carries TRBV18 and TRBJ2-7; D perhaps matches TRBD1 (5 bases). This CDR3 is 14 amino acids long. Germline values: CDR1 KGHSH, CDR2 LQKENI. V was shortened by 3 bases and J by 6 bases, with 15 bases between the two germline ends. Here the CDR3 DNA reads TGTGCCAGCTCACCTCGTGCAGGGTCGGGCGAGCAGTACGTC. It codes for CASSPRAGSGEQYV.

The chain uses TRBV6-2 or TRBV6-3 and TRBJ1-2; 9 bases are shared with TRBD1. CDR3 length: 13 residues. Germline trimming cut 7 bases from V and 8 bases from J; bases unmatched to any gene: 8. Looked up from germline, CDR1 is MNHEY and CDR2 is SVGEGT. CDR3 coding DNA: TGTGCCAGCAACCGGGGACAGGGAGACGGCTACACCTTC. Translating it yields CASNRGQGDGYTF.

V gene TRBV5-6 combines with J gene TRBJ2-7; 10 bases align to TRBD1. CDR1 is SGHDT and CDR2 is YYEEEE in the germline V gene. V lost 1 base and J lost 2; bases outside the gene matches: 6. The CDR3 extends over 16 amino acids. CDR3 sequence reads: CASSLYGTGAAYEQYV. In DNA form, the CDR3 reads TGTGCCAGCAGCTTGTACGGGACAGGGGCGGCCTACGAGCAGTACGTC.

A few counts support this clonotype. The V and J genes are TRBV3-1 and TRBJ2-3, with D possibly being TRBD1 (6 bases). V was cut by 3 bases and J by 2 bases, with 9 bases left in between. CDR3 size: 14 residues. Germline lookup yields CDR1 LGHDT and CDR2 YNNKEL (reference sequence). The DNA for the CDR3 is TGTGCCAGCAGCCACAGGGGCGCCACAGATACGCAGTATTTT. It yields the protein CASSHRGATDTQYF.

This clonotype was picked up a small number of times. The CDR3 DNA is TGTGCCAGCGCTAAATCCCAAGAGACCCAGTACTTC. Translation gives CASAKSQETQYF. The chain joins TRBV18 to TRBJ2-5; D is unresolved. Trimming removed 8 bases from V and 1 base from J, with 8 bases in between. CDR1 is KGHSH and CDR2 is LQKENI in the germline V gene. The CDR3 is 12 residues long.

The sample holds a few counts of this clonotype. The chain carries TRBV6-2 or TRBV6-3 and TRBJ1-2, with D uncertain. Germline V gives CDR1 MNHEY, CDR2 SVGEGT. V lost 8 bases and J 8 bases, leaving 18 bases between the germline ends. The CDR3 sequence is 13 residues long. Written as DNA, the CDR3 is TGTGCCAGCTGCAAACCCCCTCCTTTGGGCTACACCTTC. Translating gives CASCKPPPLGYTF.

This clonotype was counted only a few times. The chain uses TRBV12-3 or TRBV12-4 and TRBJ2-7; 9 positions agree with TRBD1. The CDR3 extends over 14 amino acids. V dropped 9 bases and J dropped 5; count of bases not matched to a gene: 11. CDR3 residues: CARITGGSMDEQYF. Written as DNA, the CDR3 is TGTGCCAGGATAACAGGGGGCAGTATGGACGAGCAGTACTTC.

The chain has TRBV30 and TRBJ1-1; D is possibly TRBD1 (6 bases). V dropped 1 base and J dropped 5 bases, with 11 bases sitting between them. This CDR3 is built from 13 residues. Germline V gene data show CDR1 as GTSNPN and CDR2 as SVGIG (reference sequence). The CDR3, as DNA: TGTGCCTGGAGTGCACAGGGAGGGACTGAAGCTTTCTTT. Amino acids: CAWSAQGGTEAFF.

There are a few counts of this clonotype. This chain joins TRBV19 and TRBJ1-2; no definite D call. This CDR3 is built from 15 residues. The germline V gene has CDR1 LNHDA and CDR2 SQIVND (reference sequence). Trimming removed 1 base at V and 8 bases at J, with 17 bases between. The CDR3 DNA reads as TGTGCCAGTAGTATAGTTCGCCGAAGCCAAAGAGGCTACACCTTC. Its protein is CASSIVRRSQRGYTF.